The 28 T cell receptor beta chains below all came from one sample that was sequenced in a study of blood T cell repertoires in COVID-19. Here immunoSEQ multiplex PCR was the method, and the copy in TCRdb shows in-frame clones only, minus some. The repertoire holds around 330,000 clones, with 85% as singletons. Material for sequencing was PBMCs or T cells enriched from blood (not recorded which). Every receptor here comes from a woman aged 25 to 45 who had been exposed to COVID-19.

The CDR3 loop is CASSLSPWTSGRTHNEQFF. CDR3 nucleotides: TGTGCCAGCAGTTTAAGCCCCTGGACTAGCGGGCGAACTCACAATGAGCAGTTCTTC. The rearrangement links TRBV27 to TRBJ2-1, with 11 bases identical to TRBD2. CDR3 size: 19 residues. V was clipped by 2 bases and J by 5 bases; unmatched bases: 14. CDR1 is MNHEY and CDR2 is SMNVEV in the germline V gene (reference sequence).

The V and J genes are TRBV4-3 and TRBJ2-7; 7 bases agree with TRBD1. The CDR3 covers 15 residues. Germline values: CDR1 LGHNA, CDR2 YSLEER. V was pared by 4 bases and J by 4 bases, with 10 bases of the junction left unmatched. CDR3: CASSRRQGGVYEQYF. CDR3 in DNA: TGCGCCAGCAGCCGCAGACAGGGCGGAGTATACGAGCAGTACTTC.

The chain uses TRBV28 and TRBJ1-2; no clear D gene. Germline V gene data show CDR1 as MDHEN and CDR2 as SYDVKM. This CDR3 spans 16 amino acids. Trimming pared 6 bases from V and 5 bases from J, leaving 22 bases between. CDR3 residues: CASSLGGEGFTYGYTF. The CDR3 DNA follows: TGTGCCAGCAGCCTAGGTGGAGAAGGCTTTACGTATGGCTACACCTTC.

J is TRBJ1-1 and V is TRBV18, with 9 positions matching TRBD1. The germline CDR1 and CDR2 sequences are KGHSH and LQKENI. With 2 bases clipped from V and 1 base from J, the junction kept 2 bases outside the gene matches. The CDR3 consists of 15 residues. CDR3 region: CASSPGQGPNTEAFF. CDR3 nucleotides: TGTGCCAGCTCACCAGGACAGGGGCCGAACACTGAAGCTTTCTTT.

The chain combines TRBV7-2 with TRBJ1-2; D is uncertain. The germline gives CDR1 SGHTA, CDR2 FQGNSA. CDR3 length: 14 amino acids. V was trimmed by 1 base and J by 4 bases, leaving 10 bases between them. The CDR3 DNA is TGTGCCAGCAGCTTAGGCGCAGACACCTATGGCTACACCTTC. Translating it yields CASSLGADTYGYTF.

V gene TRBV24-1 combines with J gene TRBJ2-7, with D perhaps matching TRBD1 (6 bases). V lost 6 bases to trimming and J lost 5 bases, with 13 bases between them. CDR3 length: 13 amino acids. Germline V CDR1 and CDR2: KGHDR, SFDVKD. CDR3 loop: CATSRRGNDEQYF. Here the CDR3 DNA reads TGTGCCACCAGTCGCAGGGGCAACGACGAGCAGTACTTC.

The CDR3 coding sequence is TGCGCCAGCAGTGAGCTGACAGGGCCGGTCGACGAGCAGTACTTC. It encodes CASSELTGPVDEQYF. The chain carries TRBV10-2 and TRBJ2-7; 7 bases match TRBD1. V lost 2 bases to trimming and J lost 5 bases; unmatched junction nucleotides: 9. Germline loops: CDR1 WSHSY, CDR2 SAAADI. The CDR3 is 15 residues long.

The V and J genes are TRBV11-2 and TRBJ1-2; 8 nucleotides agree with TRBD1. The CDR3 sequence is 16 residues long. CDR1 is SGHAT, CDR2 FQNNGV, per germline. V was pared by 5 bases and J by 5 bases, with 13 bases of the junction left unmatched. CDR3 coding DNA: TGTGCCAGCAGCCCTGGAAATCAGGGGGCTCGGTATGGCTACACCTTC. Amino acids: CASSPGNQGARYGYTF.

This clone was picked up many times. The V gene is TRBV28, the J gene TRBJ2-1; D possibly corresponds to TRBD1 (5 bases). The CDR3 totals 13 residues. Germline V CDR1 and CDR2: MDHEN, SYDVKM. The germline V and J ends were trimmed by 2 bases and 9 bases, with 11 bases remaining between them. The CDR3 DNA reads as TGTGCCAGCAGTTTAAGCAGGGTCGGTGAGCAGTTCTTC. It encodes CASSLSRVGEQFF.

The chain employs TRBV19 and TRBJ2-4, with 10 bases lining up with TRBD1. The germline gives CDR1 LNHDA, CDR2 SQIVND (reference sequence). The CDR3 is made up of 17 amino acids. The V and J ends lost 5 bases and 7 bases, in that order; junction bases with no gene match: 14. The CDR3 nucleotides read TGTGCCAGTAGTTCCTATCCGGGACAGGGGATGTGGAACATTCAGTACTTC. The encoded protein is CASSSYPGQGMWNIQYF.

The CDR3 nucleotides are TGTGCCAGCAGTGTCGACAGGCCATATTCACCCCTCCACTTT. Its protein product is CASSVDRPYSPLHF. The chain has TRBV25-1 and TRBJ1-6, with D possibly matching TRBD1 (6 bases). The CDR3 loop spans 14 amino acids. Trimming pared 4 bases from V and 8 bases from J, leaving 12 bases between. Germline CDR1 MGHDK, CDR2 SYGVNS.

The chain carries TRBV5-4 and TRBJ2-5, with D possibly being TRBD1 (6 bases). Trimming took 3 bases from V and 5 from J, leaving 17 bases between them. The CDR3 is 15 residues long. The germline V gene encodes CDR1 SGHNT and CDR2 YYREEE (reference sequence). Written as DNA, the CDR3 is TGTGCCAGCAGCTCAAAGACAGGTCAGGGGGAGACCCAGTACTTC. Translated, it gives CASSSKTGQGETQYF.

V and J are TRBV5-1 and TRBJ2-2, with a possible D match to TRBD1 (6 bases). Germline CDR1 and CDR2: SGHRS and YFSETQ. V was clipped by 4 bases and J by 5 bases, with 18 bases between them. This CDR3 has 16 residues. CDR3 sequence (DNA): TGCGCCAGCAGCCCGTCCCGGGACATAGGGACCGGGGAGCTGTTTTTT. Amino acids: CASSPSRDIGTGELFF.

The chain joins TRBV7-2 to TRBJ2-3; 9 bases line up with TRBD2. Germline loops: CDR1 SGHTA, CDR2 FQGNSA. The V gene end was trimmed by 2 bases and the J gene end by 5 bases; junction bases not matched to a gene: 5. This CDR3 is 15 amino acids long. The CDR3 loop reads CASSLRRGGGDTQYF. The CDR3, as DNA: TGTGCCAGCAGCTTACGGCGGGGGGGCGGAGATACGCAGTATTTT.

The chain combines TRBV4-3 with TRBJ2-1; D is perhaps TRBD1 (5 bases). This CDR3 is 15 amino acids long. V was cut by 0 bases and J by 3 bases, with 9 bases left in between. The germline V gene has CDR1 LGHNA and CDR2 YSLEER. The CDR3 DNA reads as TGCGCCAGCAGCCAAGATATAGGGGTCTACAATGAGCAGTTCTTC. As protein: CASSQDIGVYNEQFF.

CDR3 coding DNA: TGTGCCAGCAGCTTATCGACTCGACAGGGGGTTCAGTATTTT. Its translation is CASSLSTRQGVQYF. The chain is built from TRBV7-3 and TRBJ2-3; TRBD1 agrees at 9 bases. The V gene's germline CDR1 is SGHTA and CDR2 FQGTGA. The J segment lost 12 bases and the V segment lost 2 bases, leaving 9 bases of the junction unmatched. CDR3 length: 14 residues.

The chain combines TRBV4-1 with TRBJ1-1; 8 bases map to TRBD1. Trimming at V came to 3 bases and at J to 1 base, leaving 7 bases not matched to a gene. The germline V gene has CDR1 MGHRA and CDR2 YSYEKL. The CDR3 sequence is 16 residues long. CDR3 amino acids: CASSQRDRPPNTEAFF. CDR3 bases: TGCGCCAGCAGCCAGAGGGACAGGCCACCGAACACTGAAGCTTTCTTT.

This clone has more than one count but fewer than ten. The rearrangement links TRBV2 to TRBJ1-2; the D gene is possibly TRBD1 (6 bases). There are 14 residues in the CDR3. Germline V gene lookup returns CDR1 SNHLY and CDR2 FYNNEI. V was cut by 6 bases and J by 4 bases, with 15 bases left in between. This CDR3 reads CASSLDSSLYGYTF. The CDR3 nucleotides are TGTGCCAGCAGCCTGGACAGCTCCCTCTATGGCTACACCTTC.

The gene calls are TRBV12-5 and TRBJ2-4; a weak D match, TRBD1 (5 bases). CDR3 size: 15 residues. Trimming took off 4 bases at V and 6 bases at J, with 16 bases between the two ends. CDR1 and CDR2 from the germline V gene are LGHNT and FRNRAP. CDR3: CASGSELGRINIQYF. The CDR3 nucleotides are TGTGCTAGTGGTTCCGAGCTGGGGCGCATAAACATTCAGTACTTC.

The V call is TRBV3-1 (or the pseudogene TRBV3-2), the J call TRBJ1-6; 8 positions agree with TRBD1. Germline CDR1 and CDR2: LGHDT and YNNKEL (reference sequence). Trimming took 4 bases from V and 7 from J; bases not matched to a gene: 9. The CDR3 extends over 16 amino acids. CDR3 protein: CASSPADRGPNSPLHF. DNA of the CDR3: TGTGCCAGCAGCCCAGCCGACAGGGGTCCCAATTCACCCCTCCACTTT.

The chain couples TRBV7-2 to TRBJ2-5; tentative D call: TRBD2 (5 bases). The CDR3 loop spans 13 amino acids. V was clipped by 5 bases and J by 5 bases, with 12 bases between them. Germline loops: CDR1 SGHTA, CDR2 FQGNSA. CDR3 nucleotides: TGTGCCAGCAGCCCCTCGTCGGGGGAGACCCAGTACTTC. It codes for CASSPSSGETQYF.

A few counts support this clone. J is TRBJ2-5 and V is TRBV19; 9 bases align to TRBD1. Germline V gives CDR1 LNHDA, CDR2 SQIVND (reference sequence). This CDR3 is 14 amino acids long. V was pared by 3 bases and J by 2 bases, with 1 base of the junction left unmatched. The CDR3 DNA reads as TGTGCCAGTAGTATGACAGGGGGTCAAGAGACCCAGTACTTC. Encoded protein: CASSMTGGQETQYF.

This chain joins TRBV15 and TRBJ2-3, with D tentatively TRBD2 (7 bases). Trimming took off 8 bases at V and 2 bases at J, with 14 bases between the two ends. Germline V gives CDR1 LNHNV, CDR2 YYDKDF (reference sequence). CDR3 length equals 14 residues. CDR3 sequence: CATASGGFTDTQYF. In nucleotides, the CDR3 is TGTGCCACCGCATCGGGGGGCTTCACAGATACGCAGTATTTT.

The rearrangement joins TRBV2 to TRBJ1-2; 8 nucleotides line up with TRBD1. Germline-derived CDR1 and CDR2 are SNHLY and FYNNEI. J gave up 8 bases and V 5 bases, and 10 bases lay outside the gene matches. This CDR3 spans 14 amino acids. Here the CDR3 reads CASSPTGAFAGYTF. In DNA, the CDR3 is TGTGCCAGCAGTCCGACAGGGGCCTTCGCCGGCTACACCTTC.

The genes are TRBV30 and TRBJ1-1; D might be TRBD1 (5 bases). CDR1 is GTSNPN and CDR2 is SVGIG in the germline V gene (reference sequence). The CDR3 runs 14 residues. V gave up 1 base and J gave up 4 bases, with 13 bases separating them. The CDR3 region is CAWSGDWGGTEAFF. CDR3 coding DNA: TGTGCCTGGAGTGGGGATTGGGGGGGCACTGAAGCTTTCTTT.

This chain joins TRBV19 and TRBJ1-2; 7 bases map to TRBD1. The germline V gene has CDR1 LNHDA and CDR2 SQIVND (reference sequence). This CDR3 has 12 residues. After removal of 8 bases from V and 4 bases from J, the junction contained 4 bases not matched to a gene. CDR3 in amino acids: CASGTGAYGYTF. The CDR3 nucleotides read TGTGCCAGTGGAACAGGGGCCTATGGCTACACCTTC.

V usage is TRBV10-2 and J usage is TRBJ1-1; 7 nucleotides agree with TRBD1. V was clipped by 6 bases and J by 3 bases; unmatched bases: 10. The germline V gene encodes CDR1 WSHSY and CDR2 SAAADI. The CDR3 runs 15 residues. The CDR3 sequence: CASRKRTGVDTEAFF. Written as DNA, the CDR3 is TGCGCCAGCAGAAAGCGAACAGGGGTTGACACTGAAGCTTTCTTT.

The rearrangement joins TRBV6-2 or TRBV6-3 to TRBJ2-5; D not certain. The CDR3 spans 11 residues. The V and J ends lost 2 bases and 5 bases respectively, with 3 bases between them. Per the germline V gene, CDR1 is MNHEY and CDR2 is SVGEGT. The CDR3 DNA sequence: TGTGCCAGCAGTTACGAGGAGACCCAGTACTTC. It is translated as CASSYEETQYF.